The clone carrying this T cell receptor (beta chain) appeared once. Its antigen is unknown. This entry belongs to a study of T cells in localized non-small cell lung cancer. Notes on the study in general: Of the top 100 tumor clones, median about 56 were in adjacent lung, 25 to 30 among its top 100. T cell clonality was highest in uninvolved adjacent lung, above tumor. Sequencing was restricted to one tumor region; therefore, heterogeneity remains possible. Longer overall survival was associated with a higher density of T cells in the blood.

TCRdb's copy holds only in-frame clones and misses some; the assay was immunoSEQ multiplex PCR. The sample lists fewer than 30,000 clones, less than 95% seen once, with roughly 1.1% in the top ten. The source of this sequence is a woman aged 35 to 75 with stage I lung adenocarcinoma. Specimen: peripheral blood, collected before any cancer treatment.

This CDR3 is CASSLETGGPQETQYF. The CDR3 DNA is TGCGCCAGCAGCTTGGAGACGGGAGGGCCGCAAGAGACCCAGTACTTC. The J gene is TRBJ2-5, the V gene TRBV5-1; 8 bases are shared with TRBD2. The V segment lost 0 bases and the J segment 2 bases; nucleotides outside the gene matches: 6. Germline lookup yields CDR1 SGHRS and CDR2 YFSETQ. The CDR3 extends over 16 amino acids.